This passage covers 17 T cell receptor beta chains from one sample sequenced in a study of CD4 T cell repertoires in COVID-19. The memory T cells were sequenced right after ex vivo isolation, without culture. The assay was immunoSEQ multiplex PCR, and TCRdb's table has in-frame clones only and misses some. The table records tens of thousands of clones, 80% to 90% of them present only once. Specimen: central memory CD4+ T cells from blood, collected before the COVID-19 pandemic. These receptor sequences come from a human donor who had COVID-19.

The chain recombines TRBV5-1 with TRBJ1-3; 8 nucleotides align to TRBD1. V lost 1 base to trimming and J lost 6 bases; unmatched junction nucleotides: 6. The length of the CDR3 is 15 residues. CDR1 SGHRS and CDR2 YFSETQ come from the germline V gene. The DNA for the CDR3 is TGCGCCAGCAGCTTGTGGTCAGGGGGCGCAAACACCATATATTTT. Translation: CASSLWSGGANTIYF.

V and J are TRBV9 and TRBJ1-2; TRBD1 is a possible D gene (5 bases). Germline CDR1 SGDLS, CDR2 YYNGEE. The V end was cut by 3 bases, the J end by 8 bases, with 20 bases between. This CDR3 is built from 15 residues. The CDR3, as DNA: TGTGCCAGCAGCGCCCCCTCCGAAATCTGGGGCGGCTACACCTTC. Translating gives CASSAPSEIWGGYTF.

The chain combines TRBV7-9 with TRBJ1-1, with D possibly TRBD1 on 5 matching bases. This CDR3 contains 15 residues. Germline CDR1 SEHNR, CDR2 FQNEAQ (reference sequence). Trimming removed 5 bases at V and 7 bases at J, with 20 bases between. The CDR3 region has the DNA TGTGCCAGCAGCCAAAAAATTGGCCCCCAGGGTGAAGCTTTCTTT. Its protein is CASSQKIGPQGEAFF.

The chain employs TRBV5-1 and TRBJ2-1; 8 bases agree with TRBD2. V was clipped by 0 bases and J by 4 bases; unmatched bases: 6. The V gene's germline CDR1 is SGHRS and CDR2 YFSETQ. The CDR3 runs 16 residues. CDR3 sequence reads: CASSLAGIAGYNEQFF. CDR3 nucleotides: TGCGCCAGCAGCTTGGCGGGGATAGCGGGATACAATGAGCAGTTCTTC.

The chain employs TRBV18 and TRBJ1-3; the D gene is possibly TRBD1 (5 bases). The V end lost 2 bases, the J end lost 0 bases, and 14 bases lay between the germline ends. The CDR3 runs to 17 residues. Germline loops: CDR1 KGHSH, CDR2 LQKENI. The CDR3 reads CASSPFGDLTSGNTIYF. The CDR3 nucleotides read TGTGCCAGCTCACCATTCGGGGACTTGACCTCTGGAAACACCATATATTTT.

The chain links TRBV10-3 to TRBJ2-7; possible D gene TRBD2, 6 bases. This CDR3 is built from 13 residues. Germline CDR1 ENHRY, CDR2 SYGVKD. The germline V and J ends were trimmed by 7 bases and 5 bases, with 15 bases remaining between them. CDR3 loop: CAIKGGGSHEQYF. CDR3 nucleotides: TGTGCCATCAAAGGTGGGGGGTCCCACGAGCAGTACTTC.

The chain combines TRBV28 with TRBJ2-1; maybe TRBD2 (7 bases). The CDR3 has 13 residues. Germline loops: CDR1 MDHEN, CDR2 SYDVKM. Trimming cost V 4 bases and J 5 bases, with 9 bases left between them. CDR3 residues: CASSSGGDNEQFF. CDR3 nucleotide sequence: TGTGCCAGCAGTTCGGGGGGCGACAATGAGCAGTTCTTC. Combining the CDR3 with reference TRBV28 and TRBJ2-1 gives the whole variable domain DVKVTQSSRYLVKRTGEKVFLECVQDMDHENMFWYRQDPGLGLRLIYFSYDVKMKEKGDIPEGYSVSREKKERFSLILESASTNQTSMYLCASSSGGDNEQFFGPGTRLTVL.

V and J are TRBV4-2 and TRBJ2-3, with D perhaps TRBD2 (7 bases). Germline lookup yields CDR1 LGHNA and CDR2 YNFKEQ. Trimming removed 0 bases at V and 1 base at J, with 14 bases between. The CDR3 consists of 17 residues. CDR3 protein: CASSQEPGGGGTDTQYF. DNA for the CDR3: TGTGCCAGCAGCCAAGAACCGGGGGGCGGGGGCACAGATACGCAGTATTTT.

The rearrangement links TRBV18 to TRBJ2-2; D gene uncertain. Trimming shortened V by 3 bases and J by 13 bases, and 9 bases separated the two germline ends. The CDR3 totals 11 residues. Germline CDR1 and CDR2: KGHSH and LQKENI. The CDR3 reads CASSPQERLFF. The CDR3 coding sequence is TGTGCCAGCTCACCTCAAGAGAGGCTGTTTTTT.

The chain's CDR3 is CASKQLRGTSGGASTDTQYF. CDR3 DNA sequence: TGCGCCAGCAAACAACTCAGAGGGACTAGCGGGGGGGCTAGCACAGATACGCAGTATTTT. The chain recombines TRBV4-1 with TRBJ2-3, with 16 bases lining up with TRBD2. The V gene's germline CDR1 is MGHRA and CDR2 YSYEKL. The J segment lost 0 bases and the V segment lost 7 bases, leaving 13 bases of the junction unmatched. This CDR3 spans 20 amino acids.

The rearrangement uses TRBV6-6 and TRBJ2-3; TRBD1 matches at 7 bases. Unmatched junction bases numbered 4, after V lost 2 bases and J lost 2 bases. From germline, CDR1 is MNHNY and CDR2 SVGAGI (reference sequence). CDR3 length equals 15 residues. This chain's CDR3 is CASSYRGRDTDTQYF. CDR3 coding DNA: TGTGCCAGCAGTTACAGGGGGCGCGACACAGATACGCAGTATTTT.

This clone was seen once. The chain has TRBV2 and TRBJ2-1; 8 bases match TRBD2. The CDR3 has 17 amino acids. The trim removed 5 bases at V and 0 bases at J, leaving 9 bases unmatched. CDR1 and CDR2 from the germline V gene are SNHLY and FYNNEI. CDR3 sequence (DNA): TGTGCCAGCAGTCTGGGGCGGGGGGCGAGCTCCTACAATGAGCAGTTCTTC. Protein sequence: CASSLGRGASSYNEQFF.

The gene calls are TRBV2 and TRBJ1-4; a weak D match, TRBD1 (6 bases). The CDR3 spans 14 residues. Trimming removed 8 bases at V and 6 bases at J, with 16 bases between. CDR1 is SNHLY, CDR2 FYNNEI, per germline. The CDR3 loop reads CASGRTDVYEKLFF. The CDR3 DNA sequence: TGTGCCAGCGGAAGGACAGATGTCTATGAAAAACTGTTTTTT.

As for this clone: An end of the junction differs from the germline gene, which may be a read error. This chain joins TRBV7-7 and TRBJ2-1; 10 bases line up with TRBD2. Germline lookup yields CDR1 SSHAT and CDR2 FNYEAQ (reference sequence). The CDR3 loop spans 14 amino acids. CDR3 residues: CASSLAGVNDEQFF. CDR3 coding DNA: TGTGCCAGCAGCCTAGCGGGAGTTAACGATGAGCAGTTCTTC.

The table lists this clone with a count of one. V gene TRBV28 combines with J gene TRBJ2-3; 12 nucleotides match TRBD2. The trim removed 6 bases at V and 5 bases at J, leaving 9 bases unmatched. CDR3 length equals 16 residues. The germline V gene encodes CDR1 MDHEN and CDR2 SYDVKM. The DNA for the CDR3 is TGTGCCAGCAGCTCCGGATCGGGACTAGCGGGAGATACGCAGTATTTT. It specifies CASSSGSGLAGDTQYF.

This rearrangement joins TRBV7-3 to TRBJ2-2; TRBD1 might be the D (6 bases). Germline values: CDR1 SGHTA, CDR2 FQGTGA. V gave up 1 base and J gave up 2 bases, with 8 bases separating them. The CDR3 consists of 15 residues. The CDR3 protein is CASSLIQGNTGELFF. In DNA, the CDR3 is TGTGCCAGCAGCTTAATACAGGGTAACACCGGGGAGCTGTTTTTT.

The chain joins TRBV5-8 to TRBJ2-3, with D perhaps matching TRBD2 (6 bases). Germline assignment: CDR1 SGHTS and CDR2 YDEGEE. The CDR3 is 15 amino acids. The germline V and J ends were trimmed by 4 bases and 4 bases, with 16 bases remaining between them. The CDR3 protein is CASSRRPGTSDTQYF. CDR3 bases: TGTGCCAGCAGCCGGAGACCAGGGACTTCAGATACGCAGTATTTT.